The source of this TCR beta chain is a study of CD8 T cells in ankylosing spondylitis (dated 2017 in TCRdb). Turning to the overall study: T cell receptor beta repertoires were profiled in healthy donors and ankylosing spondylitis patients so that disease-linked TCR variants could be found. The full study cohort comprised around 23 ankylosing spondylitis patients and some 110 healthy donors. Peripheral blood was sampled, and synovial fluid was also collected from ankylosing spondylitis patients. Results and caveats for the whole study, not just this receptor: In peripheral blood, the disease-linked clones were found at relatively low frequencies and had a CD8+ phenotype. Blood from ankylosing spondylitis patients appeared to be characterized by a TCR beta motif made up of several highly homologous amino acid variants. Some motif variants had previously been reported in the synovial fluid and blood of reactive arthritis patients, which suggests shared mechanisms of disease initiation. The disease-linked clones were reported to be significantly enriched in matched synovial fluid samples from ankylosing spondylitis patients.

The run used an Illumina HiSeq 2500. Quantitative 5'-RACE with molecular barcodes was the method used to prepare the TCR beta libraries. As for the original processing: A new computational method, built on a probabilistic model of VDJ rearrangement, was used to identify disease-linked TCR variants. TCRdb applied fastp at Q25 and MiXCR to the public reads, then kept only in-frame beta chains. Rows are combined by CDR3 protein, so each entry shows the most common genes and DNA. TCRdb, not the original authors, processed these V and J calls. This sample holds around 440,000 distinct CDR3 sequences; 17% were observed only once. The ten top clones hold approximately 1% of the sample. This clonotype was found once. Which antigen it targets is not known. Base qualities were left out, and no much larger clone turns up one base away. A single read makes a weak case. The CDR3 holds 14 amino acids from the cysteine to the phenylalanine. Only the CDR3 portion is preserved as DNA: 42 bases, with reading frame beginning at the first base. Looking up the germline V gene yields CDR1 KGHSH and CDR2 LQKENI. Trimming accounts for 3 bases at V and 3 bases at J, while the number of junction bases matched to no gene is 4.

In this chain, TRBV18 is recombined with TRBJ1-2; a stretch of 7 junction bases matches TRBD1. Input material: blood, either unsorted or a sorted T cell fraction (not recorded which). This receptor was taken from a male donor with ankylosing spondylitis. The encoded CDR3 is CASSPTGRDYGYTF. Here is the DNA: TGTGCCAGCTCACCGACAGGGAGGGACTATGGCTACACCTTC.